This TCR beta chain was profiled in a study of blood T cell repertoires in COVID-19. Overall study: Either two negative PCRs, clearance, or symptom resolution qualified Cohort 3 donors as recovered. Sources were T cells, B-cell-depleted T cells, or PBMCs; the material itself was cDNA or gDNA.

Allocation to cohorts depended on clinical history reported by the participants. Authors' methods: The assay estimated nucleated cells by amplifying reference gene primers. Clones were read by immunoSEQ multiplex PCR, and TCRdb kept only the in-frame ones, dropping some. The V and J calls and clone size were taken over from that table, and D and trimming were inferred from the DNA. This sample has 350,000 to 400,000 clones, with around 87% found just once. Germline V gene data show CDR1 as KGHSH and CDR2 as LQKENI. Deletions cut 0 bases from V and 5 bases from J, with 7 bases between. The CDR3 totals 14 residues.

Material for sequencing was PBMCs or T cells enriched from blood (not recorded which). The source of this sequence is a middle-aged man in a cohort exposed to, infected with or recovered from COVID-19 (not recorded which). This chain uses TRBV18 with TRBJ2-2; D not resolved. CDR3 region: CASSPPGLTGELFF. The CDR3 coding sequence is TGTGCCAGCTCACCACCGGGCCTGACCGGGGAGCTGTTTTTT.